The entry below describes one T cell receptor (beta chain). Its antigen is still unknown. These data belong to a study of shared clonotypes between healthy human individuals. General study points: The generation probabilities recorded for non-shared clonotypes fell below those of clonotypes shared by all four donors.

The method was immunoSEQ multiplex PCR; TCRdb's version includes in-frame clones alone and lacks a portion of them. The data contain some 2,500,000 clones, 93% of them singletons. The clonotype comes from a man aged 18 to 29 in good health. Some clones in this sample may be carry-over from other donors' samples. Sequencing used naive CD4+ T cells from PBMCs. Subset indicated: CD45RA+ positively selected.

The CDR3 loop is CASSARDGRSTYEQYF. As DNA, the CDR3 is TGTGCCAGCAGCGCCCGGGACGGTCGATCGACCTACGAGCAGTACTTC. The rearrangement joins TRBV9 to TRBJ2-7; D assignment may be TRBD1 or TRBD2 (5 bases each). The CDR3 runs to 16 residues. Trimming removed 3 bases from V and 2 bases from J, with 18 bases in between. Per the germline V gene, CDR1 is SGDLS and CDR2 is YYNGEE.